What follows are 16 T cell receptor beta chains derived from one specimen sequenced in a study of lymphopenia after photon versus proton radiotherapy (dated by TCRdb to the late 2010s). Receptor amplification or capture employed the immunoSEQ multiplex PCR assay. TCRdb provides this immuneACCESS table in a form limited to in-frame rearrangements. Some clones are lacking; in checked studies, under half of them reflect an unresolved V gene, and why the rest are absent is not known. The sample yields roughly 5,000 clones; 88% were counted once. The ten largest make up around a quarter of the sample. This specimen was peripheral blood, taken from a patient treated with photon-based radiotherapy. The source of these receptors is a man older than 75 with cholangiocarcinoma.

The table lists this clone with a count of one. In nucleotides, the CDR3 is TGCGCCAGCAGCCAAGAAGCGGGGGGGTTCGGTGAGCAGTTCTTC. Protein: CASSQEAGGFGEQFF. The chain joins TRBV4-1 to TRBJ2-1; 10 bases map to TRBD2. In germline, CDR1 is MGHRA, CDR2 YSYEKL. Germline trimming cut 0 bases from V and 9 bases from J; bases unmatched to any gene: 5. The CDR3 loop spans 15 amino acids.

This chain joins TRBV13 and TRBJ1-2; D is ambiguous. The CDR3 runs 13 residues. Trimming took 1 base from V and 8 from J, leaving 11 bases between them. Germline-derived CDR1 and CDR2 are PRHDT and FYEKMQ (reference sequence). The CDR3, as DNA: TGTGCCAGCAGCTTAGAAAAAGGGATCGGCTACACCTTC. Protein: CASSLEKGIGYTF.

The genes are TRBV5-6 and TRBJ2-2, with D perhaps matching TRBD1 (5 bases). The CDR3 sequence is 15 residues long. Germline assignment: CDR1 SGHDT and CDR2 YYEEEE. V shed 2 bases and J shed 2 bases, with 10 bases lying between them. The CDR3 reads CASSLGQFNTGELFF. Here the CDR3 DNA reads TGTGCCAGCAGCTTAGGACAATTCAACACCGGGGAGCTGTTTTTT.

The CDR3 nucleotides are TGTGCCAGCAGTTCCACGCGGAGCTCCTTCTATGGCTACACCTTC. It specifies CASSSTRSSFYGYTF. The genes are TRBV6-5 and TRBJ1-2; D remains unclear. CDR3 length equals 15 residues. Germline V gene sequence: CDR1 MNHEY, CDR2 SVGAGI. V lost 4 bases and J 4 bases, leaving 16 bases between the germline ends.

The chain employs TRBV28 and TRBJ2-4, with TRBD2 as a possible D gene (5 bases). CDR3 length: 14 residues. Trimming stripped 3 bases from V and 2 bases from J, with 8 bases between. From germline, CDR1 is MDHEN and CDR2 SYDVKM. This CDR3 reads CASSLDFTKNIQYF. The CDR3 DNA follows: TGTGCCAGCAGTTTGGACTTCACCAAAAACATTCAGTACTTC.

The V and J genes are TRBV7-9 and TRBJ1-1, with a tentative D call TRBD1 (6 bases). Per the germline V gene, CDR1 is SEHNR and CDR2 is FQNEAQ (reference sequence). Deletions cut 5 bases from V and 10 bases from J, with 23 bases between. This CDR3 region has 15 residues. CDR3 protein: CASSQDGTPSLGAFF. The CDR3 nucleotides are TGTGCCAGCAGCCAGGACGGGACACCTTCCCTGGGAGCTTTCTTT.

The chain uses TRBV6-5 and TRBJ1-2; perhaps TRBD1 as D (5 bases). The CDR3 is made up of 12 amino acids. V was cut by 6 bases and J by 4 bases, with 9 bases left in between. The germline V gene encodes CDR1 MNHEY and CDR2 SVGAGI. The CDR3 protein is CASSPGGYGYTF. The CDR3 region has the DNA TGTGCCAGCAGCCCCGGGGGCTATGGCTACACCTTC.

V is TRBV7-6 and J is TRBJ2-5; 9 bases map to TRBD2. The length of the CDR3 is 16 residues. CDR1 SGHVS and CDR2 FNYEAQ come from the germline V gene. Trimming cost V 4 bases and J 4 bases; bases outside gene matches: 10. This CDR3 is CASSSTPAGGRETQYF. CDR3 DNA: TGTGCCAGCAGCTCAACCCCAGCGGGGGGCAGAGAGACCCAGTACTTC. The variable domain in full, completed from reference TRBV7-6 and TRBJ2-5, reads GAGVSQSPRYKVTKRGQDVALRCDPISGHVSLYWYRQALGQGPEFLTYFNYEAQQDKSGLPNDRFSAERPEGSISTLTIQRTEQRDSAMYRCASSSTPAGGRETQYFGPGTRLLVL.

This chain joins TRBV2 and TRBJ1-3, with 9 bases matching TRBD1. The germline V gene has CDR1 SNHLY and CDR2 FYNNEI. The V gene end was trimmed by 5 bases and the J gene end by 3 bases; junction bases not matched to a gene: 5. CDR3 size: 15 residues. The CDR3 region is CASSPQGANGNTIYF. The CDR3 DNA reads TGTGCCAGCAGTCCACAGGGGGCGAATGGAAACACCATATATTTT.

This chain connects TRBV27 to TRBJ2-5; D is possibly TRBD1 (6 bases). V was clipped by 6 bases and J by 8 bases, with 22 bases between them. Germline V gene lookup returns CDR1 MNHEY and CDR2 SMNVEV (reference sequence). The CDR3 covers 15 residues. The CDR3 reads CASSPGTGSMVTQYF. In DNA form, the CDR3 reads TGTGCCAGCAGCCCCGGAACAGGGAGTATGGTAACCCAGTACTTC.

V is TRBV30 and J is TRBJ2-1; 8 bases agree with TRBD2. V lost 2 bases to trimming and J lost 9 bases; unmatched junction nucleotides: 9. CDR3 length equals 14 residues. Germline loops: CDR1 GTSNPN, CDR2 SVGIG (reference sequence). DNA of the CDR3: TGTGCCTGGAGTCGCATCGGGGGGGTAGGTGAGCAGTTCTTC. Translating gives CAWSRIGGVGEQFF. Looking up the rest from reference TRBV30 and TRBJ2-1 gives the full variable domain: SQTIHQWPATLVQPVGSPLSLECTVEGTSNPNLYWYRQAAGRGLQLLFYSVGIGQISSEVPQNLSASRPQDRQFILSSKKLLLSDSGFYLCAWSRIGGVGEQFFGPGTRLTVL.

V usage is TRBV29-1 and J usage is TRBJ2-3; 14 nucleotides line up with TRBD2. Germline V gene lookup returns CDR1 SQVTM and CDR2 ANQGSEA. V trimming: 2 bases; J trimming: 6 bases; junction bases outside the gene matches: 7. The CDR3 contains 16 residues. The CDR3 loop is CSVEPTSGGEEDTQYF. CDR3 DNA: TGCAGCGTTGAACCGACTAGCGGGGGGGAGGAGGATACGCAGTATTTT.

This clone was seen a handful of times. V usage is TRBV7-8 and J usage is TRBJ1-5, with D perhaps matching TRBD1 (6 bases). Trimming stripped 4 bases from V and 0 bases from J, with 13 bases between. There are 16 residues in the CDR3. Germline-derived CDR1 and CDR2 are SGHVS and FQNEAQ. CDR3 residues: CASSWVGGASNQPQHF. In DNA form, the CDR3 reads TGTGCCAGCAGCTGGGTCGGGGGGGCTAGCAATCAGCCCCAGCATTTT.

The CDR3 here is CASSPTDRSWSTEAFF. The CDR3 bases are TGTGCCAGCAGCCCCACGGATAGGTCCTGGAGCACTGAAGCTTTCTTT. The chain combines TRBV11-1 with TRBJ1-1, with D uncertain. CDR3 size: 16 residues. Germline CDR1 SGHAT, CDR2 FQDESV (reference sequence). V shed 5 bases and J shed 4 bases, with 20 bases lying between them.

The rearrangement links TRBV5-1 to TRBJ2-5, with 8 bases lining up with TRBD2. Trimming removed 2 bases from V and 1 base from J; junction bases left unmatched: 1. The germline CDR1 and CDR2 sequences are SGHRS and YFSETQ. The CDR3 is 14 residues long. The CDR3 DNA reads TGCGCCAGCAGCTTAAGCGGGAGCCAAGAGACCCAGTACTTC. Translating it yields CASSLSGSQETQYF. Complete variable domain (other parts from reference TRBV5-1 and TRBJ2-5): KAGVTQTPRYLIKTRGQQVTLSCSPISGHRSVSWYQQTPGQGLQFLFEYFSETQRNKGNFPGRFSGRQFSNSRSEMNVSTLELGDSALYLCASSLSGSQETQYFGPGTRLLVL.

This clone is classed as hyperexpanded. The chain has TRBV28 and TRBJ2-6; 9 nucleotides agree with TRBD1. Germline V lookup: CDR1 MDHEN, CDR2 SYDVKM. There are 16 residues in the CDR3. The V segment lost 3 bases and the J segment 1 base; nucleotides outside the gene matches: 1. The CDR3 DNA reads as TGTGCCAGCAGTTTCGGGACAGGGTCTGGGGCCAACGTCCTGACTTTC. Translating it yields CASSFGTGSGANVLTF.